These 20 T cell receptor beta chains originate from one sample sequenced in a study of T cell responses to AZD1222 COVID-19 vaccine. Sequencing used immunoSEQ multiplex PCR; TCRdb keeps in-frame clones, though not all of them. The data contain tens of thousands of clones, 88% of them seen just once; the ten biggest clones take up about 9.1%. The sequencing here drew on peripheral blood, taken 28 days after the second dose of the MenACWY control vaccine. Receptor source: an adult who received the MenACWY meningococcal vaccine as a control.

J is TRBJ2-7 and V is TRBV3-1 (or the pseudogene TRBV3-2); D is undetermined. Germline values: CDR1 LGHDT, CDR2 YNNKEL (reference sequence). V was shortened by 1 base and J by 2 bases, with 6 bases between the two germline ends. This CDR3 contains 13 residues. CDR3 sequence reads: CASSQGGPYEQYF. Here the CDR3 DNA reads TGTGCCAGCAGCCAAGGGGGTCCCTACGAGCAGTACTTC.

J is TRBJ2-7 and V is TRBV5-4, with 14 bases lining up with TRBD2. V dropped 4 bases and J dropped 3; count of bases not matched to a gene: 3. The germline V gene has CDR1 SGHNT and CDR2 YYREEE (reference sequence). The CDR3 extends over 15 amino acids. The CDR3 DNA follows: TGTGCCAGCAGCCCGGGACTAGCGGGGGTCTACGAGCAGTACTTC. This translates into CASSPGLAGVYEQYF.

This clone occurred a few times. The V call is TRBV18, the J call TRBJ2-2, with 8 bases that match TRBD1. Trimming took 11 bases from V and 4 from J; bases not matched to a gene: 6. This CDR3 spans 13 amino acids. The germline V gene encodes CDR1 KGHSH and CDR2 LQKENI. The CDR3 reads CAQGATRTGELFF. The CDR3 nucleotides are TGTGCCCAGGGGGCGACCCGCACCGGGGAGCTGTTTTTT.

The J gene is TRBJ2-6, the V gene TRBV5-1, with 8 bases lining up with TRBD1. CDR3 length equals 17 residues. Unmatched junction bases numbered 9, after V lost 5 bases and J lost 2 bases. The germline V gene has CDR1 SGHRS and CDR2 YFSETQ. The CDR3 here is CASSRGQGRAGANVLTF. The CDR3 nucleotides read TGCGCCAGCAGTCGAGGACAGGGTAGGGCTGGGGCCAACGTCCTGACTTTC.

The CDR3 sequence: CASSLVGGGPETQYF. The CDR3 DNA reads TGTGCCAGCAGCTTAGTAGGCGGGGGCCCCGAGACCCAGTACTTC. The chain couples TRBV7-9 to TRBJ2-5; weak D call: TRBD2 (7 bases). The ends were cut back, 1 base at V and 5 bases at J, with 14 bases in the middle. Germline loops: CDR1 SEHNR, CDR2 FQNEAQ (reference sequence). The CDR3 sequence is 15 residues long.

The chain couples TRBV6-4 to TRBJ1-4, with D tentatively TRBD1 (5 bases). Trimming left V 6 bases short and J 4 bases short, with 12 bases between. The CDR3 extends over 14 amino acids. Germline V CDR1 and CDR2: MRHNA, SNTAGT. In nucleotides, the CDR3 is TGTGCCAGCAGCAGGGAACTCGGTAATGAAAAACTGTTTTTT. The encoded protein is CASSRELGNEKLFF.

The chain employs TRBV6-1 and TRBJ1-1; a possible D gene is TRBD1 (6 bases). From germline, CDR1 is MNHNS and CDR2 SASEGT. The CDR3 runs to 14 residues. Trimming left V 3 bases short and J 5 bases short, with 13 bases between. CDR3 coding DNA: TGTGCCAGCAGTGACAGGGGCAGTCGGACTGAAGCTTTCTTT. This codes for CASSDRGSRTEAFF.

V gene TRBV30 combines with J gene TRBJ1-4; no reliable D call. Trimming stripped 5 bases from V and 5 bases from J, with 15 bases between. The CDR3 loop spans 14 amino acids. CDR1 and CDR2 from the germline V gene are GTSNPN and SVGIG (reference sequence). The CDR3 spells CAWGPGGTNEKLFF. In DNA, the CDR3 is TGTGCCTGGGGTCCCGGCGGCACCAATGAAAAACTGTTTTTT.

This clone has only one observation. The chain links TRBV23-1 to TRBJ1-5, with D possibly being TRBD1 (5 bases). TRBV23-1 is reported as an ORF; its role is uncertain. This CDR3 is built from 19 residues. The V gene lost 0 bases and the J gene lost 3 bases, with 21 bases spanning the gap. The CDR3 spells CASSQSRSREGTYNQPQHF. In nucleotides, the CDR3 is TGCGCCAGCAGTCAATCGAGAAGTCGAGAGGGGACCTACAATCAGCCCCAGCATTTT.

This chain joins TRBV3-1 (or the pseudogene TRBV3-2) and TRBJ2-1; D is perhaps TRBD2 (5 bases). Per the germline V gene, CDR1 is LGHDT and CDR2 is YNNKEL (reference sequence). The CDR3 totals 14 residues. V lost 4 bases, J lost 5 bases, and 12 bases lay in between. The CDR3 reads CASSPTEGNNEQFF. The CDR3 bases are TGTGCCAGCAGCCCCACTGAGGGTAACAATGAGCAGTTCTTC.

This chain connects TRBV29-1 to TRBJ2-5; D is uncertain. V lost 1 base and J 10 bases, leaving 19 bases between the germline ends. The CDR3 consists of 14 residues. Germline assignment: CDR1 SQVTM and CDR2 ANQGSEA. The CDR3: CSVEAPGLLFGQYF. CDR3 nucleotide sequence: TGCAGCGTTGAAGCCCCGGGCCTTTTATTTGGCCAGTACTTC.

The chain links TRBV9 to TRBJ2-1; 13 bases match TRBD2. This CDR3 is built from 14 residues. Germline loops: CDR1 SGDLS, CDR2 YYNGEE. The V and J ends lost 4 bases and 6 bases, in that order; junction bases with no gene match: 1. The CDR3 protein is CASSTSGGANEQFF. The CDR3 region has the DNA TGTGCCAGCAGCACTAGCGGGGGGGCCAATGAGCAGTTCTTC.

V and J are TRBV6-1 and TRBJ1-6; D gene ambiguous. The CDR3 sequence is 15 residues long. Between the trimmed V and J ends, which lost 3 bases and 10 bases, there was a span of 16 bases. CDR1 and CDR2 (germline): MNHNS, SASEGT. The CDR3 here is CASSDPLNRGSPLHF. CDR3 bases: TGTGCCAGCAGTGATCCGTTGAACCGAGGGTCACCCCTCCACTTT.

The chain combines TRBV7-3 with TRBJ2-6, with TRBD1 identical over 7 bases. CDR1 is SGHTA and CDR2 is FQGTGA in the germline V gene. The J segment lost 0 bases and the V segment lost 2 bases, leaving 4 bases of the junction unmatched. This CDR3 is built from 17 residues. CDR3: CASSLAGGSSGANVLTF. Here the CDR3 DNA reads TGTGCCAGCAGCTTAGCAGGGGGTAGCTCTGGGGCCAACGTCCTGACTTTC.

CDR3 loop: CSEGAEETQYF. The CDR3 DNA reads as TGCAGTGAGGGGGCAGAAGAGACCCAGTACTTC. The V and J genes are TRBV20-1 and TRBJ2-5, with 7 bases fitting TRBD1. V lost 7 bases and J lost 3; bases outside the gene matches: 2. Germline CDR1 is DFQATT and CDR2 is SNEGSKA (reference sequence). The CDR3 has 11 residues.

The CDR3 sequence is CATLNSGVSNEQFF. The CDR3 nucleotides are TGTGCCACCCTAAATAGCGGGGTTTCCAATGAGCAGTTCTTC. The V and J genes are TRBV28 and TRBJ2-1; 8 nucleotides line up with TRBD2. Germline V gene sequence: CDR1 MDHEN, CDR2 SYDVKM. The CDR3 runs to 14 residues. V lost 10 bases, J lost 6 bases, and 11 bases stayed unmatched.

The V and J genes are TRBV5-1 and TRBJ2-7; a weak D match, TRBD2 (6 bases). Trimming pared 5 bases from V and 5 bases from J, leaving 20 bases between. Germline V gene sequence: CDR1 SGHRS, CDR2 YFSETQ. The CDR3 is 15 amino acids. CDR3 in amino acids: CASSSSETGRHEQYF. The DNA of the CDR3 is TGCGCCAGCAGTTCGTCCGAAACGGGGAGGCACGAGCAGTACTTC.

The CDR3 spells CASSQVDGSYGYTF. CDR3 in DNA: TGTGCCAGCAGCCAGGTGGATGGGAGCTATGGCTACACCTTC. The chain recombines TRBV3-1 (or the pseudogene TRBV3-2) with TRBJ1-2, with no clear D. Germline-derived CDR1 and CDR2 are LGHDT and YNNKEL (reference sequence). The germline V and J ends were trimmed by 3 bases and 4 bases, with 12 bases remaining between them. The CDR3 has 14 residues.

This sequence joins TRBV28 and TRBJ2-1, with 10 nucleotides matching TRBD2. Germline CDR1 and CDR2: MDHEN and SYDVKM. The J segment lost 8 bases and the V segment lost 7 bases, leaving 11 bases of the junction unmatched. The length of the CDR3 is 15 residues. Written as DNA, the CDR3 is TGTGCCAGCACCTTTAGCGGGGGGACCTTCGATGAGCAGTTCTTC. It translates to CASTFSGGTFDEQFF.

The chain couples TRBV7-3 to TRBJ1-3; TRBD1 matches 8 bases. CDR3 length: 17 amino acids. Trimming took 4 bases from V and 4 from J; bases not matched to a gene: 12. Germline CDR1 SGHTA, CDR2 FQGTGA. CDR3 amino acids: CASSSGQGGIAGNTIYF. The CDR3 nucleotides read TGTGCCAGCAGCTCCGGACAGGGAGGAATCGCCGGAAACACCATATATTTT. The full variable domain, rest sourced from reference TRBV7-3 and TRBJ1-3, is GAGVSQTPSNKVTEKGKYVELRCDPISGHTALYWYRQSLGQGPEFLIYFQGTGAADDSGLPNDRFFAVRPEGSVSTLKIQRTERGDSAVYLCASSSGQGGIAGNTIYFGEGSWLTVV.